This entry lists 25 T cell receptor beta chains sequenced from one sample in a study of T cell repertoires in cytomegalovirus infection (dated by TCRdb to the late 2010s). This sample's treatment or condition label indicates: in vitro stimulation with specific CMV peptide epitopes to enrich CMV-specific T cells. Sequencer: Illumina HiSeq 1500. TCRdb reprocessing: public reads trimmed at Q25 with fastp, clones called with MiXCR, in-frame beta chains kept. Each CDR3 protein gets just one entry, which takes the most common genes and DNA from the rows behind it. Here the sample has fewer than 850,000 distinct CDR3 sequences; about 29% occur a single time. The top ten clonotypes cover about 12% of the sample. No antigen has been assigned to these receptors. The specimen comprised cultured CD8+ T cells from PBMCs, sampled from culture after CMV antigen stimulation. These receptors were taken from a human donor in good health (CMV status not recorded). Some clones in this sample may be carry-over from other donors' samples.

The chain employs TRBV20-1 and TRBJ2-7, with D unclear. This CDR3 contains 12 residues. Germline CDR1 DFQATT, CDR2 SNEGSKA (reference sequence). V lost 3 bases and J 0 bases, leaving 6 bases between the germline ends. CDR3 region: CSARKGSYEQYF. The CDR3 bases are TGCAGTGCTAGGAAGGGCTCCTACGAGCAGTACTTC.

This clonotype was seen a few times. The rearrangement joins TRBV6-2 or TRBV6-3 to TRBJ2-2; no firm D call. The CDR3 totals 15 residues. Germline lookup yields CDR1 MNHEY and CDR2 SVGEGT. Trimming pared 2 bases from V and 4 bases from J, leaving 11 bases between. The CDR3 sequence: CASSYTKPPTGELFF. CDR3 coding DNA: TGTGCCAGCAGTTACACCAAGCCCCCCACCGGGGAGCTGTTTTTT.

This clonotype was seen only a few times. J is TRBJ1-1 and V is TRBV12-5, with TRBD1 matching 8 bases. The germline V gene has CDR1 LGHNT and CDR2 FRNRAP. V lost 4 bases, J lost 1 base, and 8 bases stayed unmatched. The CDR3 loop spans 16 amino acids. CDR3: CASGWSRGPENTEAFF. The DNA of the CDR3 is TGTGCTAGTGGTTGGTCCAGGGGGCCCGAGAACACTGAAGCTTTCTTT.

The chain has TRBV4-1 and TRBJ2-7, with D unresolved. The germline gives CDR1 MGHRA, CDR2 YSYEKL. The CDR3 covers 16 residues. Trimming cost V 4 bases and J 0 bases, with 16 bases left between them. The CDR3 sequence: CASSPTSRESSYEQYV. CDR3 sequence (DNA): TGCGCCAGCAGCCCCACTTCCAGAGAGAGCTCCTACGAGCAGTACGTC.

The chain combines TRBV19 with TRBJ2-3; D remains unclear. Germline V gene sequence: CDR1 LNHDA, CDR2 SQIVND (reference sequence). This CDR3 region has 14 residues. Trimming removed 2 bases from V and 2 bases from J, with 8 bases in between. As DNA, the CDR3 is TGTGCCAGTAGTATAATGGGAAACACAGATACGCAGTATTTT. Its translation: CASSIMGNTDTQYF.

This clonotype was counted a few times. The chain combines TRBV7-9 with TRBJ2-7; the match to TRBD1 covers 7 bases. Unmatched junction bases numbered 14, after V lost 4 bases and J lost 5 bases. Germline CDR1 SEHNR, CDR2 FQNEAQ (reference sequence). CDR3 length: 16 residues. CDR3 protein: CASSSPNRGKKNEQYF. For the CDR3, the DNA is TGTGCCAGCAGCTCTCCTAACAGGGGAAAGAAAAACGAGCAGTACTTC.

At least ten counts were recorded for this clonotype. The chain recombines TRBV7-8 with TRBJ2-7; D not certain. Germline V gene lookup returns CDR1 SGHVS and CDR2 FQNEAQ. Trimming cost V 2 bases and J 2 bases, with 7 bases left between them. The length of the CDR3 is 13 residues. Written as DNA, the CDR3 is TGTGCCAGCAGCTTACGGAAAACCTACGAGCAGTACGTC. It yields the protein CASSLRKTYEQYV.

The chain employs TRBV3-1 and TRBJ2-7; possibly TRBD2 for D (5 bases). The germline V and J ends were trimmed by 1 base and 1 base, with 8 bases remaining between them. The V gene's germline CDR1 is LGHDT and CDR2 YNNKEL (reference sequence). CDR3 size: 14 residues. The CDR3 sequence: CASSQGRRSYEQYF. The CDR3 DNA reads as TGTGCCAGCAGCCAAGGACGGAGGTCCTACGAGCAGTACTTC.

At least ten counts were recorded for this clonotype. The gene calls are TRBV7-2 and TRBJ2-1; no clear D gene. The CDR3 contains 14 residues. Germline-derived CDR1 and CDR2 are SGHTA and FQGNSA. V lost 4 bases, J lost 0 bases, and 7 bases lay in between. The CDR3 DNA sequence: TGTGCCAGCAGCTCCTCGAGCTCCTACAATGAGCAGTTCTTC. This encodes CASSSSSSYNEQFF.

This clonotype has a handful of counts. The CDR3 spells CASSIGPGWTEAFF. CDR3 nucleotide sequence: TGTGCCAGTAGTATCGGACCCGGGTGGACTGAAGCTTTCTTT. The rearrangement links TRBV19 to TRBJ1-1; D unresolved. V shed 3 bases and J shed 5 bases, with 13 bases lying between them. The germline gives CDR1 LNHDA, CDR2 SQIVND (reference sequence). This CDR3 is built from 14 residues.

In this sample, this clonotype turned up many times. The chain combines TRBV7-2 with TRBJ2-1; no clear D gene. V lost 5 bases to trimming and J lost 0 bases, with 14 bases between them. The CDR3 length is 16 residues. The germline V gene has CDR1 SGHTA and CDR2 FQGNSA. The CDR3 DNA reads as TGTGCCAGCAGCCTTAGGGCAGCCAGCTCCTACAATGAGCAGTTCTTC. Translated, it gives CASSLRAASSYNEQFF.

This clonotype has just a few counts. The chain has TRBV15 and TRBJ2-3; D is undetermined. The V gene's germline CDR1 is LNHNV and CDR2 YYDKDF (reference sequence). V was cut by 3 bases and J by 5 bases, with 18 bases left in between. CDR3 length equals 16 residues. As DNA, the CDR3 is TGTGCCACCAGCAGGCCCGGGCGGCAGACCCAAGATACGCAGTATTTT. Translating gives CATSRPGRQTQDTQYF.

The chain uses TRBV7-2 and TRBJ1-2, with TRBD1 identical over 9 bases. After removal of 5 bases from V and 7 bases from J, the junction contained 20 bases not matched to a gene. CDR1 is SGHTA, CDR2 FQGNSA, per germline. The CDR3 is 18 residues long. The CDR3 loop reads CASSPPGDRVDLWSGYTF. The CDR3 coding sequence is TGTGCCAGCAGCCCGCCCGGGGACAGGGTGGACCTCTGGTCTGGCTACACCTTC.

CDR3 amino acids: CASSYSSQTYEQYV. The CDR3, as DNA: TGTGCCAGCAGTTACTCGAGCCAGACCTACGAGCAGTACGTC. This chain uses TRBV6-5 with TRBJ2-7, with D unresolved. The ends were cut back, 0 bases at V and 2 bases at J, with 8 bases in the middle. This CDR3 is 14 amino acids long. Germline values: CDR1 MNHEY, CDR2 SVGAGI.

The J gene is TRBJ2-5, the V gene TRBV7-9, with D perhaps TRBD1 (5 bases). CDR3 length: 13 residues. CDR1 is SEHNR and CDR2 is FQNEAQ in the germline V gene (reference sequence). V dropped 6 bases and J dropped 4 bases, with 12 bases sitting between them. The CDR3 region has the DNA TGTGCCAGCAGAGAGCAGGGTGCAGAGACCCAGTACTTC. This codes for CASREQGAETQYF.

The J gene is TRBJ2-1, the V gene TRBV7-3; 8 bases are shared with TRBD2. This CDR3 has 16 amino acids. With V trimmed by 3 bases and J by 7 bases, 11 bases remained unmatched. CDR1 is SGHTA, CDR2 FQGTGA, per germline. In DNA, the CDR3 is TGTGCCAGCAGCTTGAACTCGGGGGGGCCCGGGAATGAGCAGTTCTTC. The encoded protein is CASSLNSGGPGNEQFF.

In its sample, this clonotype was seen a few times. The chain uses TRBV4-1 and TRBJ2-1; D not resolved. CDR1 MGHRA and CDR2 YSYEKL come from the germline V gene. The V and J ends lost 2 bases and 6 bases respectively, with 14 bases between them. The CDR3 is made up of 15 amino acids. The CDR3 here is CASSQPHITGNEQFF. The CDR3 region has the DNA TGCGCCAGCAGCCAACCACACATCACGGGCAATGAGCAGTTCTTC.

This clonotype was picked up a small number of times. The J gene is TRBJ2-3, the V gene TRBV11-2, with TRBD2 as a possible D gene (5 bases). CDR3 size: 18 residues. Germline loops: CDR1 SGHAT, CDR2 FQNNGV. V was cut by 1 base and J by 1 base, with 18 bases left in between. This CDR3 is CASSLVSSGPRGTDTQYF. CDR3 nucleotides: TGTGCCAGCAGCTTAGTTTCGAGCGGCCCTAGGGGCACAGATACGCAGTATTTT.

This clonotype has ten or more counts. The CDR3 nucleotides read TGTGCCAGCAGCGAACAGGGAAGGGACTACGAGCAGTACTTC. The encoded protein is CASSEQGRDYEQYF. The rearrangement joins TRBV7-9 to TRBJ2-7; possibly TRBD1 for D (6 bases). CDR3 length: 14 residues. Trimming took 5 bases from V and 3 from J, leaving 14 bases between them. From germline, CDR1 is SEHNR and CDR2 FQNEAQ (reference sequence). Full variable domain (missing parts from reference TRBV7-9 and TRBJ2-7): DTGVSQNPRHKITKRGQNVTFRCDPISEHNRLYWYRQTLGQGPEFLTYFQNEAQLEKSRLLSDRFSAERPKGSFSTLEIQRTEQGDSAMYLCASSEQGRDYEQYFGPGTRLTVT.

This clonotype was picked up a small number of times. V usage is TRBV5-8 and J usage is TRBJ2-5; D tentatively reads TRBD1 or TRBD2 (5 bases each). V shed 4 bases and J shed 5 bases, with 18 bases lying between them. This CDR3 region has 15 residues. Germline V gene sequence: CDR1 SGHTS, CDR2 YDEGEE. The CDR3 coding sequence is TGTGCCAGCAGCCCGGGGACCGCCGCCGGGGAGACCCAGTACTTC. Translation gives CASSPGTAAGETQYF.

The CDR3 loop is CSARGTLYEQYV. The CDR3 nucleotides are TGCAGTGCTAGGGGGACTTTATACGAGCAGTACGTC. This chain links TRBV20-1 with TRBJ2-7; D perhaps matches TRBD2 (6 bases). This CDR3 comprises 12 residues. Germline V gene data show CDR1 as DFQATT and CDR2 as SNEGSKA (reference sequence). Trimming shortened V by 3 bases and J by 4 bases, and 10 bases separated the two germline ends.

Turning to this clonotype: Given a much more abundant clone one base away, this may be a read error. The CDR3 nucleotides are TGTGCCAGTAGTCCCCAATCAGGGGGCTCCCACAATGAGCAGTTCTTC. Amino acids: CASSPQSGGSHNEQFF. The chain has TRBV19 and TRBJ2-1; 8 bases align to TRBD1. Per the germline V gene, CDR1 is LNHDA and CDR2 is SQIVND (reference sequence). This CDR3 has 16 amino acids. The variable domain in full, with the rest retrieved from reference TRBV19 and TRBJ2-1, is DGGITQSPKYLFRKEGQNVTLSCEQNLNHDAMYWYRQDPGQGLRLIYYSQIVNDFQKGDIAEGYSVSREKKESFPLTVTSAQKNPTAFYLCASSPQSGGSHNEQFFGPGTRLTVL.

The J gene is TRBJ2-1, the V gene TRBV29-1, with 14 bases matching TRBD2. The ends lost 6 bases at V and 8 bases at J; junction bases unmatched: 6. CDR1 and CDR2 from the germline V gene are SQVTM and ANQGSEA. The CDR3 is 14 amino acids. In DNA, the CDR3 is TGCAGCGTCACCGGGACTAGCGGGGGCGATGAGCAGTTCTTC. Protein: CSVTGTSGGDEQFF.

The genes are TRBV6-2 or TRBV6-3 and TRBJ2-7, with D tentatively TRBD1 (5 bases). From germline, CDR1 is MNHEY and CDR2 SVGEGT. V lost 0 bases and J lost 2, with 17 bases in between. CDR3 size: 17 residues. The CDR3 region is CASSYSVEQVTPYEQYV. Here the CDR3 DNA reads TGTGCCAGCAGTTACTCGGTGGAACAGGTGACCCCCTACGAGCAGTACGTC.

In this sample, this clonotype turned up a few times. V is TRBV7-6 and J is TRBJ1-5, with D possibly matching TRBD1 (6 bases). V was clipped by 6 bases and J by 7 bases, with 19 bases between them. The CDR3 runs 15 residues. The germline gives CDR1 SGHVS, CDR2 FNYEAQ. The CDR3 is CASSLGGSRGQPQHF. As DNA, the CDR3 is TGTGCCAGCAGTCTTGGTGGCAGCAGGGGCCAGCCCCAGCATTTT. Based on the CDR3 plus reference TRBV7-6 and TRBJ1-5, the full variable domain is GAGVSQSPRYKVTKRGQDVALRCDPISGHVSLYWYRQALGQGPEFLTYFNYEAQQDKSGLPNDRFSAERPEGSISTLTIQRTEQRDSAMYRCASSLGGSRGQPQHFGDGTRLSIL.